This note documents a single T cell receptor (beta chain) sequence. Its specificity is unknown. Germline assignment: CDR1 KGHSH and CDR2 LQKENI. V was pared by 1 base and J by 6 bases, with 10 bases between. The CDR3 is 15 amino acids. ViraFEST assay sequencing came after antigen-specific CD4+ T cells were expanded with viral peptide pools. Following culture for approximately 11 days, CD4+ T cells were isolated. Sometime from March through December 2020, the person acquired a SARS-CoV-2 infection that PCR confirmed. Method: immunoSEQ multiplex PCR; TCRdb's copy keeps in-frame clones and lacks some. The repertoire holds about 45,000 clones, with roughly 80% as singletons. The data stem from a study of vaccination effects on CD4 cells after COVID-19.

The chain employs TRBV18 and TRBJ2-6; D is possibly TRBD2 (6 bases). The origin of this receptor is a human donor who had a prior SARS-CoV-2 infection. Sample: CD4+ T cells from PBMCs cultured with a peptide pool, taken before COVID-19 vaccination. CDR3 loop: CASSPRGVQANVLTF. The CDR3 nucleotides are TGTGCCAGCTCACCACGGGGGGTACAGGCCAACGTCCTGACTTTC.